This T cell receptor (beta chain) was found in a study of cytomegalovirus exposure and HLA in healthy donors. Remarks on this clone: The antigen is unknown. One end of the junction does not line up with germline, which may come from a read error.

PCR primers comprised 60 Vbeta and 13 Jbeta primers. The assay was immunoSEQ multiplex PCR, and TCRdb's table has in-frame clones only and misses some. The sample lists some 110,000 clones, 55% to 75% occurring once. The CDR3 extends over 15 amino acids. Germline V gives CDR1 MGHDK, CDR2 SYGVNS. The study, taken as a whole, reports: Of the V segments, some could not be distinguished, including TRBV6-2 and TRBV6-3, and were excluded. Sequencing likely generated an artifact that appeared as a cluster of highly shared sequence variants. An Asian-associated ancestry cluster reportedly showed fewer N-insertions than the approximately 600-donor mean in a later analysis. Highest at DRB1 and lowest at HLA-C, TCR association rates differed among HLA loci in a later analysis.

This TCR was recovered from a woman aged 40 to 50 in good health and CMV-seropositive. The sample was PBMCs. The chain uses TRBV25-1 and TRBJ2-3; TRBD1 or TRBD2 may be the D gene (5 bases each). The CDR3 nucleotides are TGTGCCGGCAGTGAGGGGAGCCTCAGCACAGATACGCAGTATTTT. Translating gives CAGSEGSLSTDTQYF.